This paragraph covers one T cell receptor (beta chain) sequence. Its antigen remains unidentified. Assay used: immunoSEQ multiplex PCR; TCRdb lists only in-frame clones, some missing. This sample has more than 150,000 clones; around nine tenths occur once, and the top ten carry approximately 6%. This record comes from a study of Ad26.COV2.S vaccination and SARS-CoV-2 variants. The study, taken as a whole, reports: Vaccinated individuals (as opposed to placebo recipients) had higher spike-specific TCR breadth. Breadth measured for non-spike TCRs was similar across vaccine and placebo recipients. Estimates derived from TCR breadth and depth analyses may have underestimated total T cell responses. Substantial breadth was reported for post-vaccination spike-specific CD8+ and CD4+ T cells.

CDR1 and CDR2 from the germline V gene are MDHEN and SYDVKM. Trimming shortened V by 10 bases and J by 1 base, and 13 bases separated the two germline ends. The CDR3 extends over 13 amino acids. The TCR originated in a human donor who had recovered from COVID-19. The gene calls are TRBV28 and TRBJ1-1; D is possibly TRBD1 (5 bases). The sample here was peripheral blood, taken after recovery from COVID-19. The CDR3 region is CATSGGWNTEAFF. The CDR3 nucleotides read TGTGCCACCTCCGGGGGATGGAACACTGAAGCTTTCTTT.